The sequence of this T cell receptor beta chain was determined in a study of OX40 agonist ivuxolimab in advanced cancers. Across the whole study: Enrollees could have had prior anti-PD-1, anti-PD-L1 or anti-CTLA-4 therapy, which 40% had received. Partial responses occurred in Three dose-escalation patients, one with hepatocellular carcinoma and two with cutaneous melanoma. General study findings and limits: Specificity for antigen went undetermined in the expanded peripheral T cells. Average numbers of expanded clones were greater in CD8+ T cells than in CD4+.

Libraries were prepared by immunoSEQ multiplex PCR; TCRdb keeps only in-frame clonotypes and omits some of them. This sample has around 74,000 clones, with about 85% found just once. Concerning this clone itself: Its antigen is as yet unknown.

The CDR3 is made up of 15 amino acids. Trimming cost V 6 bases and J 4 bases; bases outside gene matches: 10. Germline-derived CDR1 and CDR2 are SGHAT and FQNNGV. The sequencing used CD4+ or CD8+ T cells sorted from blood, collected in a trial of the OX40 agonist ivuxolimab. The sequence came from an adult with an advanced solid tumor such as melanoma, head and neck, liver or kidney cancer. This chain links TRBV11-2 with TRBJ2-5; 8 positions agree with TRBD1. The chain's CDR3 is CASSTIWDRRETQYF. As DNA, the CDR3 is TGTGCCAGCAGTACTATTTGGGACAGGAGAGAGACCCAGTACTTC.